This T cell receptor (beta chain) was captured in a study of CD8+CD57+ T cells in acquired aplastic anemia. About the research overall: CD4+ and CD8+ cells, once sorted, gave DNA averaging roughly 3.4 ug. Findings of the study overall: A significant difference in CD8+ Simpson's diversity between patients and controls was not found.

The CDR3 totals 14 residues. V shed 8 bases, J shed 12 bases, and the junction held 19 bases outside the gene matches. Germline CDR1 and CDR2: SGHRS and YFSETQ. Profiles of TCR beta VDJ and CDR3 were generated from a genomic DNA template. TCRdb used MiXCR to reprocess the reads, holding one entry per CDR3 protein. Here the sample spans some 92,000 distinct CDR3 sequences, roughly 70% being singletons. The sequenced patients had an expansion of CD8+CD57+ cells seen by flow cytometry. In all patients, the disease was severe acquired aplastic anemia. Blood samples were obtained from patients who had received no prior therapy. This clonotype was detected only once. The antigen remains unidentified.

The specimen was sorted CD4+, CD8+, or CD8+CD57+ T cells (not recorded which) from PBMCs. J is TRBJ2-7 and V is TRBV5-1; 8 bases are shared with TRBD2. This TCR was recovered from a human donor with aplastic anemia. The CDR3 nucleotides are TGCGCCAGTACAAACGGGGGGGAAGCGAAGTATCGGTACTTC. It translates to CASTNGGEAKYRYF.